This T cell receptor beta chain originates from a study of T cell repertoires in cytomegalovirus infection. Study details: From public TCR beta signatures came an indication of both CMV infection and matching HLA type.

There are a few counts of this clonotype. The antigen is undetermined. TCRdb fed the reads into MiXCR, producing one record per CDR3 protein. This sample has about 160,000 distinct CDR3 sequences, with 20% to 25% found just once. Losses at the gene ends were 3 bases for V and 1 base for J; bases not matched to a gene: 9. This CDR3 is 20 amino acids long. Germline V lookup: CDR1 SGHTA, CDR2 FQGNSA. The receptor was derived from a human donor in good health (CMV status not recorded). Some clones in this sample may be carry-over from other donors' samples. Specimen: CD8+ T cells from cultured PBMCs, collected from culture after CMV antigen stimulation. V gene TRBV7-2 combines with J gene TRBJ2-4, with TRBD2 identical over 16 bases. CDR3 sequence reads: CASSFSPGLAGGLAKNIQYF. CDR3 DNA sequence: TGTGCCAGCAGCTTTTCACCGGGACTAGCGGGGGGGCTGGCCAAAAACATTCAGTACTTC.